A single sample is the source of the 20 T cell receptor beta chains below, sequenced in a study of cytomegalovirus exposure and HLA in healthy donors. Use of 60 Vbeta and 13 Jbeta primers characterized the PCR. Assay used: immunoSEQ multiplex PCR; TCRdb lists only in-frame clones, some missing. The sample holds 100,000 to 150,000 clones, over 70% seen once. The sample was PBMCs. The source is a woman between 40 and 50 years old in good health and CMV-seropositive.

This rearrangement joins TRBV7-9 to TRBJ2-1; TRBD2 matches 14 bases. The J segment lost 7 bases and the V segment lost 4 bases, leaving 12 bases of the junction unmatched. Germline V gives CDR1 SEHNR, CDR2 FQNEAQ (reference sequence). The CDR3 is 18 amino acids. CDR3 loop: CASSSRTSGGRGRNEQFF. In nucleotides, the CDR3 is TGTGCCAGCAGCTCCCGGACTAGCGGGGGGCGAGGTCGGAATGAGCAGTTCTTC. The full variable domain, its missing parts supplied by reference TRBV7-9 and TRBJ2-1, is DTGVSQNPRHKITKRGQNVTFRCDPISEHNRLYWYRQTLGQGPEFLTYFQNEAQLEKSRLLSDRFSAERPKGSFSTLEIQRTEQGDSAMYLCASSSRTSGGRGRNEQFFGPGTRLTVL.

This clone was detected once. The rearrangement links TRBV19 to TRBJ1-5; 11 positions match TRBD1. J gave up 9 bases and V 5 bases, and 6 bases lay outside the gene matches. The CDR3 loop spans 14 amino acids. Germline assignment: CDR1 LNHDA and CDR2 SQIVND (reference sequence). DNA of the CDR3: TGTGCCAGTAGTGCCTTGGACAGGGGGCGGCCCCAGCATTTT. This codes for CASSALDRGRPQHF.

This clone was picked up a small number of times. The rearrangement joins TRBV19 to TRBJ2-6; D gene ambiguous. The V and J ends lost 5 bases and 0 bases respectively, with 8 bases between them. Germline V gene data show CDR1 as LNHDA and CDR2 as SQIVND (reference sequence). The CDR3 is made up of 15 amino acids. CDR3 nucleotides: TGTGCCAGTAGTGTTCGGTTCTCTGGGGCCAACGTCCTGACTTTC. Its translation is CASSVRFSGANVLTF.

This rearrangement joins TRBV29-1 to TRBJ2-1; the D gene is possibly TRBD1 (5 bases). Trimming cost V 6 bases and J 6 bases, with 9 bases left between them. The CDR3 has 11 residues. Germline assignment: CDR1 SQVTM and CDR2 ANQGSEA. CDR3 coding DNA: TGCAGCGTGCGACAGCTCAATGAGCAGTTCTTC. Translation: CSVRQLNEQFF.

This chain uses TRBV5-1 with TRBJ1-6; no clear D. The CDR3 spans 14 residues. Germline lookup yields CDR1 SGHRS and CDR2 YFSETQ. Trimming left V 0 bases short and J 7 bases short, with 8 bases between. This CDR3 is CASSLEGENSPLHF. CDR3 bases: TGCGCCAGCAGCTTGGAAGGAGAGAATTCACCCCTCCACTTT.

CDR3 sequence reads: CATRTRQNEAFF. Written as DNA, the CDR3 is TGCGCCACCAGAACGAGGCAGAATGAAGCTTTCTTT. V gene TRBV10-2 combines with J gene TRBJ1-1; D remains unclear. Trimming took 10 bases from V and 7 from J, leaving 16 bases between them. The germline V gene has CDR1 WSHSY and CDR2 SAAADI. The CDR3 runs 12 residues.

The chain's CDR3 is CASSLRRGGLPASETQYF. CDR3 nucleotide sequence: TGTGCCAGCAGCTTAAGGCGGGGGGGATTGCCCGCTTCGGAGACCCAGTACTTC. The genes are TRBV7-9 and TRBJ2-5; 9 bases are shared with TRBD2. The V and J ends lost 2 bases and 5 bases, in that order; junction bases with no gene match: 15. Germline CDR1 is SEHNR and CDR2 is FQNEAQ (reference sequence). The CDR3 totals 18 residues.

V usage is TRBV9 and J usage is TRBJ1-4, with a possible D match to TRBD1 (6 bases). Per the germline V gene, CDR1 is SGDLS and CDR2 is YYNGEE. Trimming took off 0 bases at V and 7 bases at J, with 13 bases between the two ends. The CDR3 has 15 amino acids. The CDR3 DNA reads as TGTGCCAGCAGCGTAGGGCAGGGGCGCGGTGAAAAACTGTTTTTT. The encoded protein is CASSVGQGRGEKLFF.

V and J are TRBV18 and TRBJ1-5, with TRBD1 identical over 8 bases. This CDR3 is 16 amino acids long. Losses at the gene ends were 2 bases for V and 6 bases for J; bases not matched to a gene: 9. Germline-derived CDR1 and CDR2 are KGHSH and LQKENI. As DNA, the CDR3 is TGTGCCAGCTCACCATGGTCCTCAGGGGGCGTTCAGCCCCAGCATTTT. This encodes CASSPWSSGGVQPQHF.

The chain employs TRBV4-3 and TRBJ2-5, with 7 bases identical to TRBD1. Germline-derived CDR1 and CDR2 are LGHNA and YSLEER. Germline trimming cut 4 bases from V and 2 bases from J; bases unmatched to any gene: 7. The CDR3 covers 15 residues. The CDR3 loop is CASSLHRDSQETQYF. In nucleotides, the CDR3 is TGCGCCAGCAGCCTACACCGGGACAGTCAAGAGACCCAGTACTTC.

This chain connects TRBV30 to TRBJ2-7; a possible D gene is TRBD1 (6 bases). The CDR3 is 13 residues long. Looked up from germline, CDR1 is GTSNPN and CDR2 is SVGIG (reference sequence). Trimming removed 3 bases at V and 3 bases at J, with 12 bases between. The CDR3 loop reads CAWSPWDIYEQYF. The CDR3 DNA reads TGTGCCTGGAGCCCCTGGGACATCTACGAGCAGTACTTC.

The chain links TRBV4-1 to TRBJ2-1; TRBD2 matches 9 bases. Per the germline V gene, CDR1 is MGHRA and CDR2 is YSYEKL. The CDR3 sequence is 17 residues long. The V gene end was trimmed by 1 base and the J gene end by 0 bases; junction bases not matched to a gene: 4. CDR3 sequence: CASSQASGASSYNEQFF. The CDR3 coding sequence is TGCGCCAGCAGCCAAGCTAGCGGGGCAAGCTCCTACAATGAGCAGTTCTTC.

In the case of this clone: The same CDR3 is also encoded by other DNA sequences in this sample. The CDR3 reads CSVPRAGDYGYTF. The CDR3 nucleotides read TGCAGCGTTCCCCGGGCAGGGGACTATGGCTACACCTTC. The gene calls are TRBV29-1 and TRBJ1-2; tentative D call: TRBD1 (6 bases). The CDR3 sequence is 13 residues long. The V gene's germline CDR1 is SQVTM and CDR2 ANQGSEA. The V end was cut by 5 bases, the J end by 3 bases, with 13 bases between.

In regard to this clone: The junction does not match germline at one end; this may be a read error. The chain has TRBV7-9 and TRBJ2-7, with D tentatively TRBD1 (6 bases). The CDR3 runs to 11 residues. CDR1 is SEHNR, CDR2 FQNEAQ, per germline (reference sequence). Here the CDR3 reads CASSHGGRVTF. CDR3 sequence (DNA): TGTGCCAGCAGCCATGGGGGCAGGGTAACATTC.

The CDR3 spells CASSLTGMSNQPQHF. CDR3 nucleotide sequence: TGTGCCAGCAGCTTGACAGGGATGAGCAATCAGCCCCAGCATTTT. The V and J genes are TRBV5-5 and TRBJ1-5; D is perhaps TRBD1 (6 bases). V was clipped by 1 base and J by 1 base, with 9 bases between them. CDR3 length: 15 residues. CDR1 SGHKS and CDR2 YYEKEE come from the germline V gene (reference sequence).

The CDR3: CASSQDWAGTGNTIYF. The CDR3 region has the DNA TGTGCCAGCAGCCAAGATTGGGCAGGAACTGGAAACACCATATATTTT. The chain is built from TRBV4-2 and TRBJ1-3; D gene ambiguous. The length of the CDR3 is 16 residues. Per the germline V gene, CDR1 is LGHNA and CDR2 is YNFKEQ. The ends were cut back, 0 bases at V and 2 bases at J, with 11 bases in the middle.

This clone is a singleton in its sample. The rearrangement links TRBV28 to TRBJ1-5, with 7 positions matching TRBD1. From germline, CDR1 is MDHEN and CDR2 SYDVKM. The junction had 14 bases not matched to a gene; V was cut back by 5 bases and J by 4 bases. The CDR3 loop spans 17 amino acids. CDR3: CASSTRRDSKSNQPQHF. CDR3 in DNA: TGTGCCAGCAGTACACGAAGGGACAGTAAGTCGAATCAGCCCCAGCATTTT.

The DNA for the CDR3 is TGTGCCAGCAGGCGGAGGGGGGGACAGGAATCTTCCGAGCAGTACTTC. This encodes CASRRRGGQESSEQYF. This chain joins TRBV6-6 and TRBJ2-7; D is possibly TRBD1 (8 bases). Trimming cost V 6 bases and J 6 bases, with 24 bases left between them. This CDR3 contains 16 residues. CDR1 is MNHNY and CDR2 is SVGAGI in the germline V gene (reference sequence).

The chain links TRBV6-6 to TRBJ1-1; 7 nucleotides line up with TRBD1. The germline CDR1 and CDR2 sequences are MNHNY and SVGAGI (reference sequence). This CDR3 region has 12 residues. Trimming cost V 2 bases and J 8 bases; bases outside gene matches: 2. The CDR3, as DNA: TGTGCCAGCAGTTACACGACAGGGGAAGCTTTCTTT. Amino acids: CASSYTTGEAFF.

DNA for the CDR3: TGTGCCAGTAGTCACAGGGGGCGCGATAGCAATTCACCCCTCCACTTT. It specifies CASSHRGRDSNSPLHF. The rearrangement uses TRBV19 and TRBJ1-6, with 9 bases aligning to TRBD1. CDR1 is LNHDA and CDR2 is SQIVND in the germline V gene (reference sequence). The CDR3 totals 16 residues. The V segment lost 5 bases and the J segment 7 bases; nucleotides outside the gene matches: 9.